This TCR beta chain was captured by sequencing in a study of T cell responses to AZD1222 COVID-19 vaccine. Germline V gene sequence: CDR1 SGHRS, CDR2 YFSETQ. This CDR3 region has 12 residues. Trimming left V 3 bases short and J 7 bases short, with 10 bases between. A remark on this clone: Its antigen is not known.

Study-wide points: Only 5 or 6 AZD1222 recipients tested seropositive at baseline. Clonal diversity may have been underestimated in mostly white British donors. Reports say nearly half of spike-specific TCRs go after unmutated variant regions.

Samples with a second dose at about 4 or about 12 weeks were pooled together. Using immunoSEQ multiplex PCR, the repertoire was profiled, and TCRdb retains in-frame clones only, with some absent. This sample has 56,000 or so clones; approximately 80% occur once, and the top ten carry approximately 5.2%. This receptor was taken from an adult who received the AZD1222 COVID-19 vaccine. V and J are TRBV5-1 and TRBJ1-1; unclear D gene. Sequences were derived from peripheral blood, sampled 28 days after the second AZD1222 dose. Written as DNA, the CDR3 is TGCGCCAGCAGCTCGGGCCCGGGTGAAGCTTTCTTT. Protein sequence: CASSSGPGEAFF.